The 6 T cell receptor beta chains given below trace back to one sample, sequenced in a study of cytomegalovirus exposure and HLA in healthy donors. PCR involved 60 Vbeta and 13 Jbeta primers. Profiled with immunoSEQ multiplex PCR; TCRdb holds only in-frame clones, not every one. The data hold about 190,000 clones, with around three quarters observed a single time. Input material: PBMCs. The source of these receptors is a woman under 40 in good health and CMV-seronegative.

J is TRBJ2-7 and V is TRBV5-3; TRBD1 agrees at 9 bases. TRBV5-3 is noted as an ORF with a role that remains uncertain. Germline trimming cut 2 bases from V and 5 bases from J; bases unmatched to any gene: 8. The CDR3 is made up of 15 amino acids. CDR3: CARSFYRDRVNEQYF. CDR3 nucleotide sequence: TGTGCCAGAAGCTTCTACCGGGACAGGGTAAACGAGCAGTACTTC.

The chain carries TRBV4-3 and TRBJ2-5; the match to TRBD1 covers 9 bases. V lost 2 bases and J lost 3; bases outside the gene matches: 1. The CDR3 contains 14 residues. Germline V gene data show CDR1 as LGHNA and CDR2 as YSLEER. CDR3 region: CASSQWTGEETQYF. In DNA form, the CDR3 reads TGCGCCAGCAGCCAATGGACAGGGGAAGAGACCCAGTACTTC.

The gene calls are TRBV19 and TRBJ1-1; TRBD1 matches at 8 bases. Germline values: CDR1 LNHDA, CDR2 SQIVND (reference sequence). V shed 4 bases and J 4 bases; nucleotides not matched to a gene: 8. The CDR3 length is 15 residues. This CDR3 is CASSTPATGGTEAFF. The CDR3 DNA follows: TGTGCCAGTAGTACCCCGGCAACAGGGGGCACTGAAGCTTTCTTT.

This clone came up a few times. V and J are TRBV9 and TRBJ2-1; 7 positions agree with TRBD2. Trimming took 8 bases from V and 3 from J; bases not matched to a gene: 5. The length of the CDR3 is 13 residues. Germline CDR1 and CDR2: SGDLS and YYNGEE. The chain's CDR3 is CASGEGDYNEQFF. Here the CDR3 DNA reads TGTGCCAGTGGGGAGGGTGACTACAATGAGCAGTTCTTC.

This clone was seen only once. The CDR3 protein is CASSLVLAGGPEEQFF. CDR3 coding DNA: TGTGCCAGCAGCTTAGTCCTAGCAGGAGGGCCAGAGGAGCAGTTCTTC. The V and J genes are TRBV7-3 and TRBJ2-1; tentative D call: TRBD2 (6 bases). Trimming removed 2 bases at V and 10 bases at J, with 21 bases between. Germline values: CDR1 SGHTA, CDR2 FQGTGA. CDR3 length: 16 residues.

The genes are TRBV2 and TRBJ2-7; 8 bases are shared with TRBD1. The junction had 12 bases not matched to a gene; V was cut back by 6 bases and J by 2 bases. The CDR3 totals 16 residues. Germline CDR1 and CDR2: SNHLY and FYNNEI. The CDR3 sequence is CASRDRTGSLTYEQYF. The CDR3 DNA reads as TGTGCCAGCAGGGATAGGACAGGGAGTCTGACCTACGAGCAGTACTTC. Drawing the rest from reference TRBV2 and TRBJ2-7, the complete variable domain is EPEVTQTPSHQVTQMGQEVILRCVPISNHLYFYWYRQILGQKVEFLVSFYNNEISEKSEIFDDQFSVERPDGSNFTLKIRSTKLEDSAMYFCASRDRTGSLTYEQYFGPGTRLTVT.